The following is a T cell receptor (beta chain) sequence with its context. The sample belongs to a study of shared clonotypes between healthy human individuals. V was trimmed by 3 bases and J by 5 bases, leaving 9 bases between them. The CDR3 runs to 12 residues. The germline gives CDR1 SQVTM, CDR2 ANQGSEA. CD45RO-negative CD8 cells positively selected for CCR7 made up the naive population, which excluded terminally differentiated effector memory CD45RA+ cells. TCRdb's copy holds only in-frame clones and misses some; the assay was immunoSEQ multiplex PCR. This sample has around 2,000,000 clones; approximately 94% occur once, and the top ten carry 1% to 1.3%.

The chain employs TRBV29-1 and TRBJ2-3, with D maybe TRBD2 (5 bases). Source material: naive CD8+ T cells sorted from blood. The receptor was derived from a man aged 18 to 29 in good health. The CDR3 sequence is CSVDGGGDTQYF. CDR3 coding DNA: TGCAGCGTTGATGGAGGCGGAGATACGCAGTATTTT.